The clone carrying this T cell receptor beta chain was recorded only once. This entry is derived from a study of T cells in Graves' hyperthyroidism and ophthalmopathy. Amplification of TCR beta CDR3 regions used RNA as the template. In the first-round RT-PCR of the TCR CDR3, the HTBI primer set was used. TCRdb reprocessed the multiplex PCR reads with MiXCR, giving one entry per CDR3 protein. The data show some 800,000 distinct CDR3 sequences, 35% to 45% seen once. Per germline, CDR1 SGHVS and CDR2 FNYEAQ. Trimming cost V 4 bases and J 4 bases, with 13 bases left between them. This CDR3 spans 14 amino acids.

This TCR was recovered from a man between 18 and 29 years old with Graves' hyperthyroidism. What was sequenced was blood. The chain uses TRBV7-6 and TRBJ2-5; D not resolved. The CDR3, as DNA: TGTGCCAGCAGCTCCGACCAGAACACAGAGACCCAGTACTTC. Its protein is CASSSDQNTETQYF. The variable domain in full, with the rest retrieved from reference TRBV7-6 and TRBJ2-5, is GAGVSQSPRYKVTKRGQDVALRCDPISGHVSLYWYRQALGQGPEFLTYFNYEAQQDKSGLPNDRFSAERPEGSISTLTIQRTEQRDSAMYRCASSSDQNTETQYFGPGTRLLVL.